The rows below give T cell receptor beta chains drawn from one sample of a study of technical replicates of blood from several donors. Clones were read by immunoSEQ multiplex PCR, and TCRdb kept only the in-frame ones, dropping some. The table includes approximately 81,000 clones, around 95% detected once. Sequencing was carried out using T cells isolated from PBMCs. All receptors come from a human donor in good health. Both conserved end residues are part of each CDR3. Fields, in order: J gene, clone size, D gene, V gene, CDR3 protein, CDR3 DNA. A D gene is named only where the DNA matches it firmly. Clone size is shown for a subset of rows, as once, few, many or a class of expanded clone.

j_gene: TRBJ1-1; abundance: NA; d_gene: NA; v_gene: TRBV19; CDR3aa: CASSLGGGARTEAFF; CDR3nt: TGTGCCAGTAGTCTAGGTGGGGGCGCTAGGACTGAAGCTTTCTTT
j_gene: TRBJ2-7; abundance: once; d_gene: TRBD2; v_gene: TRBV7-9; CDR3aa: CASSPGGLAGRSSYEQYF; CDR3nt: TGTGCCAGCAGCCCGGGCGGTCTAGCGGGCAGGAGCTCCTACGAGCAGTACTTC
j_gene: TRBJ2-7; abundance: NA; d_gene: NA; v_gene: TRBV7-9; CDR3aa: CASSSDPGQLGEQYF; CDR3nt: TGTGCCAGCAGCTCTGACCCCGGACAGTTGGGGGAGCAGTACTTC
j_gene: TRBJ2-1; abundance: NA; d_gene: TRBD1; v_gene: TRBV28; CDR3aa: CATASQGDYNEQFF; CDR3nt: TGTGCCACAGCTAGTCAGGGGGATTACAATGAGCAGTTCTTC
j_gene: TRBJ1-1; abundance: NA; d_gene: NA; v_gene: TRBV7-2; CDR3aa: CASSRDTTGYTEAFF; CDR3nt: TGTGCCAGCAGCCGTGATACGACAGGCTACACTGAAGCTTTCTTT
j_gene: TRBJ2-7; abundance: NA; d_gene: TRBD2; v_gene: TRBV7-2; CDR3aa: CASSLLAGAYEQYF; CDR3nt: TGTGCCAGCAGCTTATTAGCGGGAGCCTACGAGCAGTACTTC
j_gene: TRBJ2-7; abundance: NA; d_gene: NA; v_gene: TRBV5-4; CDR3aa: CASEGDSYEQYF; CDR3nt: TGTGCCAGCGAGGGGGACTCCTACGAGCAGTACTTC
j_gene: TRBJ2-1; abundance: NA; d_gene: NA; v_gene: TRBV30; CDR3aa: CAWNYGSSYNEQFF; CDR3nt: TGTGCCTGGAATTACGGGAGCTCCTACAATGAGCAGTTCTTC
j_gene: TRBJ2-5; abundance: NA; d_gene: NA; v_gene: TRBV5-1; CDR3aa: CASSLAPGQVTQYF; CDR3nt: TGCGCCAGCAGCTTGGCCCCGGGTCAAGTGACCCAGTACTTC
j_gene: TRBJ2-7; abundance: NA; d_gene: NA; v_gene: TRBV10-3; CDR3aa: CAISESLLGDTSYEQYF; CDR3nt: TGTGCCATCAGTGAGTCACTTCTGGGGGACACTTCCTACGAGCAGTACTTC
j_gene: TRBJ1-2; abundance: NA; d_gene: TRBD1; v_gene: TRBV5-1; CDR3aa: CASSLLGQGVDGYTF; CDR3nt: TGCGCCAGCAGCTTGCTAGGACAGGGCGTCGATGGCTACACCTTC
j_gene: TRBJ2-1; abundance: NA; d_gene: TRBD1; v_gene: TRBV27; CDR3aa: CASSLWDRNSYNEQFF; CDR3nt: TGTGCCAGCAGTTTGTGGGACAGGAACTCCTACAATGAGCAGTTCTTC
j_gene: TRBJ1-2; abundance: NA; d_gene: TRBD1; v_gene: TRBV6-6; CDR3aa: CASSYLQGASPNGYTF; CDR3nt: TGTGCCAGCAGTTACCTACAGGGGGCTTCCCCAAATGGCTACACCTTC
j_gene: TRBJ2-1; abundance: NA; d_gene: TRBD1; v_gene: TRBV6-6; CDR3aa: CASSPQGPYNEQFF; CDR3nt: TGTGCCAGCAGCCCACAGGGGCCCTACAATGAGCAGTTCTTC
j_gene: TRBJ2-5; abundance: NA; d_gene: NA; v_gene: TRBV25-1; CDR3aa: CASSRDSFGQYF; CDR3nt: TGTGCCAGCAGTCGGGACTCGTTCGGCCAGTACTTC
j_gene: TRBJ2-7; abundance: NA; d_gene: NA; v_gene: TRBV6-5; CDR3aa: CASWPAGGLTYEQYF; CDR3nt: TGTGCCAGCTGGCCAGCGGGCGGCCTTACCTACGAGCAGTACTTC
j_gene: TRBJ2-2; abundance: NA; d_gene: TRBD2; v_gene: TRBV2; CDR3aa: CASSDILADRGELFF; CDR3nt: TGTGCCAGCAGTGATATACTAGCGGATCGAGGGGAGCTGTTTTTT
j_gene: TRBJ1-1; abundance: NA; d_gene: TRBD1; v_gene: TRBV4-1; CDR3aa: CASSQGRGLSGLNTEAFF; CDR3nt: TGCGCCAGCAGCCAAGGGAGGGGGCTCTCAGGTTTGAACACTGAAGCTTTCTTT
j_gene: TRBJ2-7; abundance: NA; d_gene: NA; v_gene: TRBV5-5; CDR3aa: CASSLQNYYEQYF; CDR3nt: TGTGCCAGCAGCTTACAGAATTACTACGAGCAGTACTTC
j_gene: TRBJ1-2; abundance: NA; d_gene: TRBD1; v_gene: TRBV19; CDR3aa: CASSAQDRDHGYTF; CDR3nt: TGTGCCAGTAGTGCCCAGGACAGGGATCATGGCTACACCTTC
j_gene: TRBJ1-5; abundance: NA; d_gene: TRBD1; v_gene: TRBV6-5; CDR3aa: CASSYSPGGQPQHF; CDR3nt: TGTGCCAGCAGTTACTCTCCAGGGGGCCAGCCCCAGCATTTT
j_gene: TRBJ2-1; abundance: NA; d_gene: TRBD2; v_gene: TRBV7-9; CDR3aa: CASSLPTSGRFEQFF; CDR3nt: TGTGCCAGCAGCTTACCGACTAGCGGGAGGTTTGAGCAGTTCTTC
j_gene: TRBJ1-2; abundance: NA; d_gene: TRBD1; v_gene: TRBV29-1; CDR3aa: CSVEDWGQGGYSNYGYTF; CDR3nt: TGCAGCGTTGAAGATTGGGGACAGGGGGGATACTCTAACTATGGCTACACCTTC
j_gene: TRBJ2-1; abundance: NA; d_gene: NA; v_gene: TRBV5-1; CDR3aa: CASIGDKNYNEQFF; CDR3nt: TGCGCCAGCATTGGGGACAAGAATTACAATGAGCAGTTCTTC
j_gene: TRBJ2-4; abundance: NA; d_gene: NA; v_gene: TRBV18; CDR3aa: CASSPDLENKRVAKNIQYF; CDR3nt: TGTGCCAGCTCACCAGACCTGGAAAATAAGAGGGTGGCCAAAAACATTCAGTACTTC
j_gene: TRBJ1-4; abundance: NA; d_gene: NA; v_gene: TRBV11-1; CDR3aa: CASSFSATNEKLFF; CDR3nt: TGTGCCAGCAGCTTCAGTGCAACTAATGAAAAACTGTTTTTT
j_gene: TRBJ2-3; abundance: NA; d_gene: NA; v_gene: TRBV5-4; CDR3aa: CASSKTGTSTDTQYF; CDR3nt: TGTGCCAGCAGCAAGACCGGGACTAGCACAGATACGCAGTATTTT
j_gene: TRBJ2-7; abundance: NA; d_gene: TRBD2; v_gene: TRBV6-6; CDR3aa: CASSPTSVIDEQYF; CDR3nt: TGTGCCAGCAGCCCTACTAGCGTAATAGACGAGCAGTACTTC
j_gene: TRBJ1-5; abundance: NA; d_gene: NA; v_gene: TRBV21-1; CDR3aa: CASTLDRPNQPQHF; CDR3nt: TGTGCCAGCACCTTAGACAGACCCAATCAGCCCCAGCATTTT
j_gene: TRBJ1-1; abundance: NA; d_gene: NA; v_gene: TRBV5-1; CDR3aa: CASSLSPSTEAFF; CDR3nt: TGCGCCAGCAGCTTATCCCCTTCCACTGAAGCTTTCTTT
j_gene: TRBJ1-2; abundance: NA; d_gene: TRBD1; v_gene: TRBV2; CDR3aa: CASSMTGPENYGYTF; CDR3nt: TGTGCCAGCAGCATGACAGGGCCTGAGAACTATGGCTACACCTTC
j_gene: TRBJ1-1; abundance: NA; d_gene: TRBD1; v_gene: TRBV7-3; CDR3aa: CASAGTGVAFF; CDR3nt: TGTGCCAGCGCAGGGACAGGGGTAGCTTTCTTT
j_gene: TRBJ2-1; abundance: NA; d_gene: TRBD2; v_gene: TRBV7-6; CDR3aa: CASSLAAGTSGNEQFF; CDR3nt: TGTGCCAGCAGCTTAGCAGCGGGGACTAGCGGTAATGAGCAGTTCTTC
j_gene: TRBJ1-2; abundance: NA; d_gene: NA; v_gene: TRBV2; CDR3aa: CASRVAGWEGYTF; CDR3nt: TGTGCCAGCAGGGTCGCGGGCTGGGAGGGCTACACCTTC
j_gene: TRBJ1-5; abundance: once; d_gene: NA; v_gene: TRBV4-3; CDR3aa: CASSQNLLGAQPQHF; CDR3nt: TGCGCCAGCAGCCAAAATCTTTTAGGAGCCCAGCCCCAGCATTTT
j_gene: TRBJ1-4; abundance: few; d_gene: NA; v_gene: TRBV21-1; CDR3aa: CASNARRNEKLFF; CDR3nt: TGTGCCAGCAACGCGAGGAGAAATGAAAAACTGTTTTTT
j_gene: TRBJ1-1; abundance: NA; d_gene: NA; v_gene: TRBV19; CDR3aa: CASSIFGLNTEAFF; CDR3nt: TGTGCCAGTAGTATTTTCGGTCTGAACACTGAAGCTTTCTTT
j_gene: TRBJ2-3; abundance: once; d_gene: TRBD2; v_gene: TRBV7-2; CDR3aa: CASSPTYSGATTDTQYF; CDR3nt: TGTGCCAGCAGCCCTACATATAGCGGGGCAACCACAGATACGCAGTATTTT
j_gene: TRBJ2-3; abundance: NA; d_gene: TRBD2; v_gene: TRBV27; CDR3aa: CASRLAGGRTDTQYF; CDR3nt: TGTGCCAGCAGGCTAGCGGGAGGGCGTACAGATACGCAGTATTTT
j_gene: TRBJ2-7; abundance: NA; d_gene: TRBD2; v_gene: TRBV2; CDR3aa: CASRPDRSQRETYEQYF; CDR3nt: TGTGCCAGCAGGCCCGACAGGTCTCAGCGGGAGACCTACGAGCAGTACTTC
j_gene: TRBJ2-7; abundance: NA; d_gene: TRBD1; v_gene: TRBV7-9; CDR3aa: CASSPRDRVGYEQYF; CDR3nt: TGTGCCAGCAGCCCTCGGGACAGGGTAGGGTACGAGCAGTACTTC
j_gene: TRBJ2-7; abundance: NA; d_gene: NA; v_gene: TRBV9; CDR3aa: CASSGPAVEQYF; CDR3nt: TGTGCCAGCAGCGGTCCGGCGGTCGAGCAGTACTTC
j_gene: TRBJ2-1; abundance: NA; d_gene: NA; v_gene: TRBV30; CDR3aa: CAWSASLAAYNEQFF; CDR3nt: TGTGCCTGGAGTGCCTCCTTAGCGGCCTACAATGAGCAGTTCTTC
j_gene: TRBJ2-1; abundance: NA; d_gene: NA; v_gene: TRBV7-3; CDR3aa: CASSLNSVSSYNEQFF; CDR3nt: TGTGCCAGCAGCTTAAATAGCGTGAGCTCCTACAATGAGCAGTTCTTC
j_gene: TRBJ2-5; abundance: NA; d_gene: NA; v_gene: TRBV9; CDR3aa: CASSVVEGSETQYF; CDR3nt: TGTGCCAGCAGCGTAGTAGAGGGCTCAGAGACCCAGTACTTC